This record looks at one T cell receptor (beta chain) sequence and its context. Assay: immunoSEQ multiplex PCR; the TCRdb copy retains only in-frame clones and omits some. This sample has fewer than 150,000 clones; roughly four fifths occur once, and the top ten carry under 20%. The data stem from a study of blood T cell repertoires in COVID-19. Participants spanned ages about 18 to 95 years and resided in 24 US areas. From germline, CDR1 is MNHNY and CDR2 SVGAGI (reference sequence). V was clipped by 6 bases and J by 6 bases, with 15 bases between them. CDR3 length: 15 residues. This sequence joins TRBV6-6 and TRBJ1-6; weak D call: TRBD1 (5 bases). The receptor was derived from a man aged 30-40 years who had recovered from COVID-19. The sample comprised PBMCs or T cells enriched from blood (not recorded which). The CDR3 coding sequence is TGTGCCAGCAGACCACCGACAGCCCTTAATTCACCCCTCCACTTT. Protein product: CASRPPTALNSPLHF.